The rows below give T cell receptor beta chains drawn from one sample of a study of T cell repertoires in cytomegalovirus infection. No antigens are known for them. TCRdb re-analysed the reads in MiXCR, keeping a single row per CDR3 protein. The repertoire consists of about 340,000 distinct CDR3 sequences, with roughly 28% occurring once and the leading ten covering 20%. The material sequenced was cultured PBMCs, taken from culture after CMV antigen stimulation. These receptors were taken from a human donor in good health (CMV status not recorded). Some clones in this sample may be carry-over from other donors' samples. Both conserved end residues are part of each CDR3. D genes are given only for firm matches. Size is stated for part of the rows, as once, few or many counts, or as a class when the clone is expanded.

V	D	J	size	CDR3	DNA
TRBV27	.	TRBJ2-1	.	CASSLISGMGNEQFF	TGTGCCAGCAGTTTGATCTCAGGGATGGGCAATGAGCAGTTCTTC
TRBV3-1	TRBD2	TRBJ2-1	.	CASSPSGLDNEQFF	TGTGCCAGCAGCCCTTCGGGACTAGACAATGAGCAGTTCTTC
TRBV20-1	TRBD2	TRBJ2-3	.	CSASPSGSAWDTQYF	TGCAGTGCTAGTCCTAGCGGGAGCGCCTGGGATACGCAGTATTTT
TRBV7-2	TRBD2	TRBJ2-7	many	CASSLRPGLAGGIGEQYF	TGTGCCAGCAGCCTTCGCCCGGGACTAGCGGGAGGGATCGGCGAGCAGTACTTC
TRBV2	.	TRBJ1-2	.	CASWTDGYTF	TGTGCCAGCTGGACAGATGGCTACACCTTC
TRBV7-6	.	TRBJ2-1	few	CASSLYGSGAVNEQFF	TGTGCCAGCAGCTTATATGGTAGCGGTGCTGTCAATGAGCAGTTCTTC
TRBV29-1	.	TRBJ2-1	.	CSVETRRTNNEQFF	TGCAGCGTTGAGACCCGCAGGACCAACAATGAGCAGTTCTTC
TRBV20-1	TRBD1	TRBJ1-1	few	CSAEQGRLNTEAFF	TGCAGTGCTGAACAGGGGAGGCTCAACACTGAAGCTTTCTTT
TRBV6-5	TRBD1	TRBJ2-7	.	CASRLDRDRGEQYF	TGTGCCAGCAGACTCGACAGGGATCGGGGCGAGCAGTACTTC
TRBV10-3	.	TRBJ1-1	few	CAISEGRGGTEAFF	TGTGCCATCAGTGAGGGCAGAGGGGGGACTGAAGCTTTCTTT
TRBV7-8	TRBD2	TRBJ2-4	.	CASSAEGEGPIQYF	TGTGCCAGCAGCGCAGAAGGGGAGGGGCCCATTCAGTACTTC
TRBV5-4	TRBD1	TRBJ2-1	few	CASSSKTGAVDEQFF	TGTGCCAGCAGCTCAAAGACAGGGGCGGTCGATGAGCAGTTCTTC
TRBV6-2/TRBV6-3	.	TRBJ1-1	once	CASSRPPSRAGSTEAFF	TGTGCCAGCAGTCGCCCGCCTTCAAGGGCAGGTAGCACTGAAGCTTTCTTT
TRBV7-2	TRBD2	TRBJ2-7	.	CASGWASGSSYEQYF	TGTGCCAGCGGGTGGGCTAGCGGGAGCTCCTACGAGCAGTACTTC
TRBV7-9	TRBD2	TRBJ2-3	.	CASSTSGRATDTQYF	TGTGCCAGCAGTACTAGCGGGAGGGCCACAGATACGCAGTATTTT
TRBV11-2	TRBD1	TRBJ2-3	few	CASSLSSGQGATDTQYF	TGTGCCAGCAGCTTATCCTCGGGACAGGGGGCCACAGATACGCAGTATTTT
TRBV12-3/TRBV12-4	TRBD1	TRBJ1-4	.	CASSQGGSPSRKLFF	TGTGCCAGCAGTCAGGGGGGTTCTCCCAGTCGAAAACTGTTTTTT
TRBV7-2	TRBD1	TRBJ1-3	many	CASSLVGTGGNAIYF	TGTGCCAGCAGCTTAGTCGGGACAGGGGGAAACGCCATATATTTT
TRBV6-6	.	TRBJ2-7	.	CASTIPGLGDEQYF	TGTGCCAGCACAATCCCGGGACTGGGCGACGAGCAGTACTTC
TRBV11-2	TRBD2	TRBJ2-1	.	CASSPASLAGGGLEQFF	TGTGCCAGCAGCCCCGCCTCACTAGCGGGAGGGGGGCTTGAGCAGTTCTTC
TRBV7-2	.	TRBJ2-3	few	CASSLLLSGDTQYF	TGTGCCAGCAGCTTATTACTATCCGGGGATACGCAGTATTTT
TRBV19	.	TRBJ2-1	.	CASSPGGRFGNEQFF	TGTGCCAGTAGTCCCGGTGGCCGATTTGGGAATGAGCAGTTCTTC
TRBV6-6	.	TRBJ2-7	.	CASTTGSHGSSYEQYF	TGTGCCAGCACCACGGGGTCGCATGGGAGCTCCTACGAGCAGTACTTC
TRBV20-1	TRBD2	TRBJ2-3	many	CSARVSGWGVTDTQYF	TGCAGTGCTAGGGTTAGCGGGTGGGGGGTCACAGATACGCAGTATTTT
TRBV19	.	TRBJ2-1	many	CASSSRNEQFF	TGTGCCAGTAGTTCCAGAAATGAGCAGTTCTTC
TRBV11-2	.	TRBJ1-1	few	CASSRNRSPRHTEAFF	TGTGCCAGCAGTAGAAATCGGAGCCCCCGTCACACTGAAGCTTTCTTT
TRBV28	.	TRBJ1-2	many	CASSFSGPGFYGYTF	TGTGCCAGCAGTTTTTCTGGCCCTGGGTTCTATGGCTACACCTTC
TRBV5-6	TRBD1	TRBJ2-3	.	CASSRQGFTDTQYF	TGTGCCAGCAGCCGACAGGGGTTCACAGATACGCAGTATTTT
TRBV5-3	.	TRBJ1-2	.	CARSPGLYGYTF	TGTGCCAGAAGCCCGGGACTTTATGGCTACACCTTC
TRBV7-9	.	TRBJ1-3	.	CASQGTFSGNTIYF	TGTGCCAGTCAGGGGACTTTCTCTGGAAACACCATATATTTT
TRBV14	.	TRBJ2-7	few	CASSPRVQGNEQYF	TGTGCCAGCAGCCCCCGAGTCCAGGGGAACGAGCAGTACTTC
TRBV24-1	.	TRBJ2-7	.	CATSDLWTELGSSYEQYF	TGTGCCACCAGTGATTTGTGGACAGAACTTGGGAGTTCCTACGAGCAGTACTTC
TRBV5-3	.	TRBJ2-7	few	CASSRSSGGSYEQYF	TGTGCCAGCAGCCGATCTAGTGGTGGGTCCTACGAGCAGTACTTC
TRBV12-3/TRBV12-4	.	TRBJ2-4	.	CASSSWVEIAKNIQYF	TGTGCCAGCAGTTCATGGGTTGAGATAGCCAAAAACATTCAGTACTTC
TRBV12-5	.	TRBJ1-1	.	CVSGLPPGQEAFF	TGTGTTAGTGGTTTGCCCCCGGGGCAGGAAGCTTTCTTT
TRBV11-2	TRBD2	TRBJ2-3	few	CASSLGGTSGSEADTQYF	TGTGCCAGCAGCTTGGGGGGGACTAGCGGGAGCGAGGCAGATACGCAGTATTTT
TRBV10-3	.	TRBJ2-5	few	CAINQDSRLGETQYF	TGTGCCATCAACCAGGACTCCCGGCTAGGGGAGACCCAGTACTTC
TRBV2	.	TRBJ2-3	.	CASPGDGDTQYF	TGTGCCAGCCCAGGGGACGGGGATACGCAGTATTTT
TRBV11-2	TRBD1	TRBJ1-2	.	CASSPRGTGGDGYTF	TGTGCCAGCAGCCCAAGAGGGACAGGGGGCGATGGCTACACCTTC
TRBV4-1	.	TRBJ1-1	.	CASSPGPEGTEAFF	TGCGCCAGCAGCCCCGGACCTGAGGGCACTGAAGCTTTCTTT
TRBV4-1	.	TRBJ2-5	.	CASSPLWPPGETQYF	TGCGCCAGCAGCCCCCTTTGGCCTCCCGGGGAGACCCAGTACTTC
TRBV5-4	.	TRBJ1-2	few	CASSLGGSSNYGYTF	TGTGCCAGCAGCTTAGGCGGGTCCTCTAACTATGGCTACACCTTC
TRBV7-9	.	TRBJ2-1	few	CASSLVRGEQFF	TGTGCCAGCAGCTTAGTTAGGGGTGAGCAGTTCTTC
TRBV12-3/TRBV12-4	.	TRBJ1-5	.	CASSLVGEGSRPQHF	TGTGCCAGCAGTTTAGTAGGGGAGGGTTCGCGGCCCCAGCATTTT
TRBV6-1	.	TRBJ2-1	.	CASTMGRHEQFF	TGTGCCAGCACCATGGGAAGGCATGAGCAGTTCTTC
TRBV2	.	TRBJ2-1	.	CASLLGGTVYNEQFF	TGTGCCAGCCTTTTGGGCGGGACAGTATACAATGAGCAGTTCTTC
TRBV11-3	.	TRBJ2-1	few	CASSRRGTDEQFF	TGTGCCAGCAGCCGAAGGGGTACGGATGAGCAGTTCTTC
TRBV7-2	.	TRBJ1-4	many	CASSQTGGPSTNEKLFF	TGTGCCAGCAGCCAGACGGGGGGCCCGTCGACTAATGAAAAACTGTTTTTT
TRBV4-1	.	TRBJ1-1	.	CASSQVAGYTEAFF	TGTGCCAGCAGCCAAGTAGCGGGCTATACTGAAGCTTTCTTT
TRBV10-2	.	TRBJ1-4	.	CASRGRGANEKLFF	TGCGCCAGCAGAGGGAGGGGAGCTAATGAAAAACTGTTTTTT
TRBV7-8	.	TRBJ2-5	.	CASSQGPQETQYF	TGTGCCAGCAGCCAGGGGCCTCAAGAGACCCAGTACTTC
TRBV30	.	TRBJ2-1	few	CAWSLMALEQFF	TGTGCCTGGAGCCTCATGGCCCTCGAGCAGTTCTTC
TRBV3-1	.	TRBJ2-7	.	CASSQELLARTYEQYF	TGTGCCAGCAGCCAAGAGTTGCTAGCGAGAACCTACGAGCAGTACTTC
TRBV6-1	TRBD1	TRBJ1-1	few	CATLADGQGSANTEAFF	TGTGCCACCTTAGCTGATGGACAGGGGTCGGCGAACACTGAAGCTTTCTTT
TRBV20-1	.	TRBJ1-4	.	CSATGVNEKLFF	TGCAGTGCCACGGGGGTTAATGAAAAACTGTTTTTT